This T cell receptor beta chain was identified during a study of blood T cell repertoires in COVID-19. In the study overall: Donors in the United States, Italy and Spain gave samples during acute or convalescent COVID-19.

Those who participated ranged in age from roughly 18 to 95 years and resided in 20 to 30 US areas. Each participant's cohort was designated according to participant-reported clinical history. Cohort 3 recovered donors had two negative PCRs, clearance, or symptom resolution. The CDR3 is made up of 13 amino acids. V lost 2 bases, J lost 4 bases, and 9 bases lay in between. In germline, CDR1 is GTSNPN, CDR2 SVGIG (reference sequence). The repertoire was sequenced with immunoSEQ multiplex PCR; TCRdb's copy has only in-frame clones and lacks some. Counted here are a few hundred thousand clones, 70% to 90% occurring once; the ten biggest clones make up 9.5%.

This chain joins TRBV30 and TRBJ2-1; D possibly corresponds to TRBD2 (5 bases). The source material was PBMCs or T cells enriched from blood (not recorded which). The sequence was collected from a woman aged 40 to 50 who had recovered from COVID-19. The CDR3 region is CAWSSDFYNEQFF. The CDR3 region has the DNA TGTGCCTGGAGTTCGGACTTTTACAATGAGCAGTTCTTC.